One sample yielded the 11 T cell receptor beta chains listed below, sequenced in a study of cytomegalovirus exposure and HLA in healthy donors (dated by TCRdb to about 2017). Libraries came from the immunoSEQ multiplex PCR assay. For the multiplex PCR, a mixture combining 60 forward primers for TCR Vbeta segments and 13 reverse primers for TCR Jbeta segments was used. In TCRdb, the immuneACCESS table is reduced to in-frame sequences with V and J assigned. These tables do not hold every clone; where another copy was compared, an unresolved V gene accounts for under half, and the others remain unexplained. The table kept for this sample lists 150,000 to 200,000 clones. Around 6% of the sample is taken by the ten largest. Sequencing was performed on PBMCs. The receptor set was obtained from a man younger than 40 in good health and CMV-seronegative.

The rearrangement uses TRBV4-3 and TRBJ1-6; 9 nucleotides line up with TRBD1. Germline V gives CDR1 LGHNA, CDR2 YSLEER. V dropped 0 bases and J dropped 6; count of bases not matched to a gene: 3. CDR3 size: 16 residues. In DNA, the CDR3 is TGCGCCAGCAGCCAAGAAACGGGACAGGGTAATTCACCCCTCCACTTT. It is translated as CASSQETGQGNSPLHF.

The rearrangement joins TRBV7-2 to TRBJ1-5, with 10 bases matching TRBD1. Germline lookup yields CDR1 SGHTA and CDR2 FQGNSA. V shed 1 base, J shed 3 bases, and the junction held 3 bases outside the gene matches. The CDR3 spans 16 residues. In nucleotides, the CDR3 is TGTGCCAGCAGCTTAGGGACAGGGGGTTACAATCAGCCCCAGCATTTT. Amino acids: CASSLGTGGYNQPQHF.

The chain recombines TRBV27 with TRBJ1-5, with TRBD1 identical over 7 bases. The J segment lost 11 bases and the V segment lost 7 bases, leaving 11 bases of the junction unmatched. The V gene's germline CDR1 is MNHEY and CDR2 SMNVEV (reference sequence). The CDR3 loop spans 13 amino acids. CDR3 DNA sequence: TGTGCCAGCAAGGGGGCTACCCTGGTGTCCCAGCATTTT. Its protein is CASKGATLVSQHF.

The CDR3 DNA sequence: TGCAGTGCTTACCCTAGCAATGAGCAGTTCTTC. It translates to CSAYPSNEQFF. V and J are TRBV20-1 and TRBJ2-1, with D uncertain. The CDR3 is 11 residues long. CDR1 DFQATT and CDR2 SNEGSKA come from the germline V gene (reference sequence). V dropped 5 bases and J dropped 6 bases, with 8 bases sitting between them.

CDR3 in DNA: TGTGCCAGCACTTTTGAGGGGGCTTATTCCGGGGAGCTGTTTTTT. Translating it yields CASTFEGAYSGELFF. This chain links TRBV11-3 with TRBJ2-2, with 7 bases identical to TRBD1. V gave up 7 bases and J gave up 6 bases; unmatched junction bases: 11. The CDR3 consists of 15 residues. Germline CDR1 SGHNT, CDR2 YENEEA.

This chain connects TRBV7-2 to TRBJ1-1; possibly TRBD1 for D (6 bases). Trimming pared 4 bases from V and 0 bases from J, leaving 12 bases between. Germline V lookup: CDR1 SGHTA, CDR2 FQGNSA. The CDR3 spans 15 residues. Here the CDR3 reads CASSSTGTLNTEAFF. The CDR3, as DNA: TGTGCCAGCAGCTCGACCGGGACATTGAACACTGAAGCTTTCTTT.

The V gene is TRBV6-1, the J gene TRBJ2-5, with TRBD1 matching over 7 bases. After removal of 7 bases from V and 2 bases from J, the junction contained 4 bases not matched to a gene. The germline V gene encodes CDR1 MNHNS and CDR2 SASEGT. This CDR3 is built from 13 residues. The CDR3 sequence: CASKPGQQETQYF. CDR3 in DNA: TGTGCCAGCAAACCGGGACAGCAAGAGACCCAGTACTTC.

This chain uses TRBV6-1 with TRBJ2-1; unclear D gene. Trimming pared 4 bases from V and 6 bases from J, leaving 7 bases between. This CDR3 comprises 12 residues. The germline gives CDR1 MNHNS, CDR2 SASEGT. The CDR3 DNA reads TGTGCCAGCAGTGGAGCTCTCAATGAGCAGTTCTTC. Protein sequence: CASSGALNEQFF.

J is TRBJ2-1 and V is TRBV4-1, with a tentative D call TRBD2 (6 bases). The CDR3 has 18 residues. The germline gives CDR1 MGHRA, CDR2 YSYEKL. V gave up 0 bases and J gave up 1 base, with 16 bases separating them. The CDR3 nucleotides are TGCGCCAGCAGCCAAGATCAAAGCGGGTGGGGGTCCTACAATGAGCAGTTCTTC. Its translation: CASSQDQSGWGSYNEQFF.

This chain's CDR3 is CASSRRLAGPENTGELFF. DNA for the CDR3: TGTGCCAGCAGCCGCCGACTAGCGGGGCCCGAGAACACCGGGGAGCTGTTTTTT. This rearrangement joins TRBV7-9 to TRBJ2-2; 11 bases are shared with TRBD2. The CDR3 consists of 18 residues. J lost 1 base, V lost 5 bases, and 9 bases had no gene match. Germline CDR1 reads SEHNR; CDR2 reads FQNEAQ (reference sequence).

J is TRBJ1-6 and V is TRBV7-2; 9 bases fit TRBD1. Germline V gives CDR1 SGHTA, CDR2 FQGNSA. J lost 7 bases, V lost 2 bases, and 3 bases had no gene match. The CDR3 spans 15 residues. CDR3 DNA: TGTGCCAGCAGCTTAAGAGACAGGGGGAATTCACCCCTCCACTTT. Its translation is CASSLRDRGNSPLHF.